This TCR beta chain came from a study of identical twins (dated by TCRdb to the mid-2010s). In the study overall: To test whether fetal clonotypes persist, the study used deep sequencing on TCR alpha and beta repertoires from monozygotic twins, unrelated adults of various ages, and cord blood. Replicate twin experiments were performed at different times using different library preparation protocols to rule out contamination. Summary of the overall study and its limitations: Invariant T cells such as MAIT and iNKT could partly confound zero-insertion analyses, though diverse VJ usage argued against this for most clonotypes. Because the same donors could not be followed over many years, conclusions were based on cross-sectional statistical analysis. Out-of-frame TCR alpha sequences shared between twins showed an excess of low generation-probability sequences compared with coincidental sharing between unrelated individuals. In monozygotic twins, recombination models systematically underestimated out-of-frame TCR alpha sharing, but the models matched the sharing seen between unrelated individuals. Fewer insertions were carried by abundant cord blood beta clonotypes; a weaker similar trend was observed in young adult naive repertoires, while no such trend was observed in memory repertoires. A weaker excess of twin sharing was found in beta out-of-frame sequences because the signal-to-noise ratio was lowered by fewer shared sequences.

This clonotype appeared many times. Which antigen it targets is not known. No qualities accompany the bases; no much larger clone lies one base away. Receptors were amplified or captured by 5' RACE. Sequencing was carried out with an Illumina HiSeq 2000. Template switching introduced a universal primer binding site; the final cDNA contained a unique molecular identifier, enabling accurate counting of TCR cDNA molecules. Specific primers in the conserved constant-segment region were used to synthesize first-strand cDNA for the TCR alpha and beta chains. To control for contamination, every cDNA library was double barcoded, receiving both a SMART-Mk sample barcode and Illumina barcodes. TruSeq adapter sequences and Illumina sample barcodes were added in two successive PCR steps. The TCR alpha and beta cDNA libraries were sequenced on the Illumina HiSeq platform using custom primers. Regarding the original processing steps: Raw reads were processed with MiGEC to extract unique molecular identifiers, and MiXCR was used to determine CDR3 positions. For each individual, recombination models were inferred using an EM algorithm with the repgenHMM and IGoR tools. The tcR package in R was used for shared clonotype analysis, with sharing normalized by the product of cloneset sizes. To study raw recombination without the effects of thymic and clonal selection, out-of-frame nonproductive sequences were analyzed. TCRdb applied fastp at Q25 and MiXCR to the public reads, then kept only in-frame beta chains. Identical CDR3 proteins give one entry, which carries the most common genes and DNA. For this entry, the V and J calls and clone size follow TCRdb and not the study's own pipeline. This sample gives 250,000 or so distinct CDR3 sequences in total; roughly 8% of them show up just once. The ten largest clones represent 3% to 3.5% of the sample.

Every donor was a healthy Caucasian. The twin cohort consisted of three pairs of female monozygotic twins, all aged about 18 to 29 years. CD4+ and CD8+ T cell populations were isolated with positive isolation kits from Invitrogen. These data were also filed under a second study, of yellow fever vaccine responses in identical twins. From that second study: The authors reported that the T cell response to vaccination in identical twins appeared partly convergent and partly personalized. In identical twins, the study followed T cell clones that responded to the vaccine with precision.

What was sequenced was CD8+ T cells sorted from blood. The source of this sequence is a woman between 18 and 29 years old in good health.

The DNA sequence is TGCGCCAGCAGCCAAGACTCAGTTCTCCAGGGGGCTTACAATGAGCAGTTCTTC. It translates as CASSQDSVLQGAYNEQFF. This chain is built from TRBV4-3 and TRBJ2-1; the junction holds 8 bases that match TRBD1. CDR1 LGHNA and CDR2 YSLEER are derived from the germline V gene. The CDR3, cysteine through phenylalanine, is 18 amino acids long. The only DNA kept is the CDR3, 54 bases in frame from the first base. V is pruned by 0 bases and J by 4 bases, leaving 11 bases of the junction without a gene match.